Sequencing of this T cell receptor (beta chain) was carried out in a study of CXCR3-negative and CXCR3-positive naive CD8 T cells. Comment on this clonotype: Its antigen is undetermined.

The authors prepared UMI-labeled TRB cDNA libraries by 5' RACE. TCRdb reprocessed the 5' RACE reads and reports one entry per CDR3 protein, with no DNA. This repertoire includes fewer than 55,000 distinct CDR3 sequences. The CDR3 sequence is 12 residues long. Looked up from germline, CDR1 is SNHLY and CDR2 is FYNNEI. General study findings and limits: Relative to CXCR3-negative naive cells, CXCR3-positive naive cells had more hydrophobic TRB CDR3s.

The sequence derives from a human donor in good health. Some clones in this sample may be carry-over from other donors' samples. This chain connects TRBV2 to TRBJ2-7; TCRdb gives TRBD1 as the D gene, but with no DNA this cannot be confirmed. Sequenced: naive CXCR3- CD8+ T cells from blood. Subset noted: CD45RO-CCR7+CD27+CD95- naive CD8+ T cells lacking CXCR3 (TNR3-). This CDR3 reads CACSDRGNEQYF.